This TCR beta chain was documented in a study of cytomegalovirus exposure and HLA in healthy donors (dated by TCRdb to 2015 to 2018). Some background on the complete study: According to an earlier analysis of a few hundred of the donors, roughly 180 million T cells yielded over 100 million unique TCR beta sequences and approximately 280 Gb of sequence data. An early release that covered approximately 600 HLA-typed donors contained about 300 gigabases of sequencing data and roughly 84 million unique TCR sequences. The genetic ancestry cluster associated with self-reported Caucasian donors included 70% to 85% of the 398 genotyped donors. The study aimed to test whether signatures of past pathogen exposure could be identified by cataloging public T cell receptors. The T cell repertoires of around 730 subjects were profiled by immunosequencing and related to cytomegalovirus serostatus. Along with the approximately 620-subject first cohort, a separate validation cohort of over a hundred different subjects was used. To predict cytomegalovirus infection status, the study brought together high-throughput TCR immunosequencing, statistical association of individual TCRs with disease status, and machine learning. To study patterns of TCR occurrence, a later analysis re-analyzed previously published TCR beta repertoires from around 670 donors and added high-resolution HLA genotyping. In the later analysis, no new phenotypic data were used to find candidate immune exposures; instead, reliance was placed on TCR beta sequences and their occurrence across donors. In an earlier analysis of 587 of the donors, high-throughput TCR beta sequencing was used to judge whether each TCR beta V gene segment behaved as functional or pseudogenic. Donor age, sex, ethnicity and CMV serostatus were compiled alongside the repertoire data. A later genetic analysis took genome-wide SNP genotypes for about three fifths of the 666 donors and used that subset as a discovery cohort. All discovery cohort repertoires had been generated on a single sequencing platform. Both class I and class II loci were covered by HLA typing, at four-digit resolution. The number of typed donors differed by locus: roughly 620-640 for A, B, C, DRB1 and DQB1; 522 for DQA1; approximately 600 for DPA1; and some 470 for DPB1. Because of strong linkage in the cohort, roughly five DR-DQ haplotypes were treated as single units for association and clustering. On average, 235,054 unique TCR beta nucleotide sequences were sequenced per donor among 300 to 500 genotyped donors of the cohort, with about 17% of those sequences being non-productive. General findings and caveats noted by the study authors: HLA typing was unavailable for some donors at each locus, so association tests used only the typed subset. Across donors, most TCR sequences were observed very rarely, whereas some public TCRs were present in many individuals. The study gave a list of about 160 TCR beta chains associated with cytomegalovirus. The earlier analysis of approximately 560 of the donors excluded around 17 rarely observed V segments, including chromosome 9 orphons, because counts were too low. Immune exposure information for the cohort was limited to CMV serostatus. Because the 87-base-pair reads could not distinguish some IMGT-functional V segments, including TRBV6-2 and TRBV6-3, those segments were excluded. Assigning TCR associations to individual alleles was difficult when HLA alleles, especially DR and DQ, strongly co-occurred. An association between a missense DCLRE1C variant and V-gene and J-gene trimming of TCR beta chains was found in a later genetic analysis and replicated in an independent cohort. In a later analysis, HLA-associated TCR beta chains were found to be more clonally expanded and to have lower generation probabilities than equally common non-associated chains. Linkage disequilibrium might explain the correlated functional status among segregating V segments, but an unknown experimental factor could not be ruled out. A later genetic analysis reported fewer N-insertions in productive TCRs among donors in an Asian-associated ancestry cluster than the roughly 700-donor mean. In both the original and validation cohorts, the classifier was reported to diagnose cytomegalovirus status with high specificity and sensitivity. A later analysis found that most CMV-associated TCR beta chains appeared HLA-restricted, with HLA associations seemingly driven largely by CMV exposure. In a later analysis, TCR association rates were found to vary across HLA loci, with the most associated TCRs seen for DRB1 alleles and the fewest for HLA-C alleles. A further reported finding was that TCR beta sequences accurately predicted the HLA-A and HLA-B alleles for most subjects in the first cohort. At a false discovery rate of 0.05, a later analysis linked fewer than 20,000 TCR beta sequences to specific HLA alleles. An earlier analysis of some 560 of the donors showed that most TCR beta V segments appeared in productive rearrangements either about 90% or about 30% of the time, which broadly matched IMGT annotations. In vitro tests confirmed that a few of the cytomegalovirus-associated TCR beta chains recognize cytomegalovirus antigens. Only TCR beta chains were sequenced in this cohort, and the absence of alpha or paired-chain data limited detectable features. The authors suggested that the approach could potentially be extended to other disease states and immunological phenotypes. In a later analysis, several top co-occurrence clusters were reported to appear linked to parvovirus B19, influenza, CMV and Epstein-Barr virus. Roughly uniform sequencing depth across donors was assumed in presence/absence analyses, although this assumption may not hold. A group of highly shared sequence variants was considered likely to be a technical artifact of the sequencing pipeline.

In total, roughly 710 healthy bone marrow donors made up the cohort. At the time of sampling, every cohort member was nominally healthy, though immune exposures that went unrecorded were likely present. The donor was CMV seronegative and belonged to the group of 350 or so seronegative cohort members. A peripheral blood sample was provided by each donor, and peripheral blood mononuclear cells were used for TCR beta sequencing. Genomic DNA extraction from the blood cell samples was performed with the Qiagen DNeasy Blood Extraction Kit. The CDR3 holds 11 amino acids from the cysteine to the phenylalanine. The DNA shown is the 33-base CDR3, in frame from base 1. Compared with germline, V lacks 3 bases and J lacks 15 bases; bases without a gene match: 5. Via the germline V gene (reference sequence), CDR1 is LNHDA and CDR2 SQIVND. In regard to this clone: The target of this receptor is not known. No base qualities exist here, and no much larger clone lies one base off it.

Receptors were amplified or captured by the immunoSEQ multiplex PCR assay. The multiplex PCR relied on a mix of 60 forward primers for TCR Vbeta segments and 13 reverse primers for TCR Jbeta segments. The CDR3 region of rearranged TCR beta genes was amplified from genomic DNA with a multiplex PCR assay. The amplified TCR beta libraries were sequenced on the Illumina HiSeq System as 87-base-pair reads. The authors processed their data as follows. A later analysis counted approximately 76 million unique TCR beta chains across the 666 repertoires, and some 11 million of these chains were shared by at least two donors. Raw reads were error-corrected and collapsed into unique sequences by a nearest-neighbor algorithm in which closely related sequences were merged to remove PCR and sequencing errors. CDR3 sequences were aligned to IMGT reference sequences to assign V, D and J gene segments. For a sequence to be retained, a match of at least six nucleotides to both a V gene segment and a J gene segment was required. A rearrangement counted as productive if the CDR3 had no stop codons and remained in frame with V and J, and every other rearrangement counted as non-productive. CDR3 was defined according to IMGT convention as the region running from the second conserved V-encoded cysteine to the conserved J-encoded phenylalanine. The earlier analysis of more than 450 of the donors excluded sequences that lacked an unambiguous match to a single V gene segment. In an earlier analysis of a few hundred of the donors, V segments were called functional above 56.7% productive rearrangements and were called segregating when the between-donor standard deviation exceeded 5%. A statistical classification framework was developed to diagnose cytomegalovirus status using the catalog of TCR beta chain sequences. V and J gene assignment, in a later analysis, came from comparing TCR nucleotide sequences with IMGT/GENE-DB human TR gene sequences. Using the TCRdist pipeline, a later analysis assigned CDR3 sequences along with most-parsimonious VDJ recombination scenarios. In a later analysis, each TCR beta chain was defined by its CDR3 amino acid sequence together with its V-gene family, and reads without a unique V-gene family were excluded. In a later analysis, 550 to 650 highly shared, low-generation-probability nucleotide sequences were removed to address suspected cross-contamination and a sequencing artifact. For each public chain, a later analysis derived a clonal expansion index from normalized ranks of inferred template counts within each repertoire. A later analysis computed generation probabilities with a VDJ recombination model fitted to out-of-frame rearrangements, and checked the results against IGoR. In a later analysis, hypergeometric tests were used to score TCR-TCR, TCR-HLA and TCR-CMV co-occurrence, with a repertoire-size bias correction applied to TCR pairs. In a later analysis, false discovery rates were estimated by permuting HLA or CMV assignments 20 times. In a later analysis, co-occurring TCRs were grouped using DBSCAN, and TCRdist sequence similarity was added for clustering within HLA-allele-positive subsets. Co-occurrence clustering excluded repertoires with fewer than 30,000 or more than 120,000 public chains, plus five with anomalous nucleotide sharing. TCRdb took this table from immuneACCESS and kept in-frame rearrangements with V and J called. Such tables lack part of the clones; where checked against another copy, unresolved V genes explain under half of the gap, and the rest is unexplained. The DNA was the basis for D and trimming; V, J and clone size are from that table. Present in this sample are 110,000 to 150,000 clones, 70% of which were seen just once. Clones ranked in the top ten supply 1.5% to 2% of the sample.

The receptor was isolated from a woman in her thirties in good health and CMV-seronegative. Sequenced sample: PBMCs. The chain joins TRBV19 to TRBJ2-1; a stretch of 7 junction bases matches TRBD1. The DNA sequence follows: TGTGCCAGTAGTATGACAGGGAGTACGTTCTTC. Its amino acids are CASSMTGSTFF.